This T cell receptor beta chain emerged from a study of cytomegalovirus exposure and HLA in healthy donors. Study-wide results and limits: Reports indicated that the classifier achieved high specificity and sensitivity in diagnosing cytomegalovirus status.

Remarks on this clone: Its antigen remains unknown.

The CDR3 loop spans 13 amino acids. Germline CDR1 is SNHLY and CDR2 is FYNNEI. Trimming took 9 bases from V and 7 from J; bases not matched to a gene: 11. 13 Jbeta primers and 60 Vbeta primers were used for the PCR. TCRdb keeps only in-frame clones here, not all; method: immunoSEQ multiplex PCR. The profile shows about 190,000 clones, 78% of them singletons. The chain carries TRBV2 and TRBJ2-7, with 8 bases that match TRBD1. Sequencing was done on a sample of PBMCs. The sequence derives from a young woman in good health and CMV-seropositive. The CDR3 sequence: CARADRGVGEQYF. CDR3 DNA sequence: TGTGCCAGGGCTGACAGGGGAGTTGGTGAGCAGTACTTC. The full variable domain, in which reference TRBV2 and TRBJ2-7 provide the parts outside the CDR3, is EPEVTQTPSHQVTQMGQEVILRCVPISNHLYFYWYRQILGQKVEFLVSFYNNEISEKSEIFDDQFSVERPDGSNFTLKIRSTKLEDSAMYFCARADRGVGEQYFGPGTRLTVT.